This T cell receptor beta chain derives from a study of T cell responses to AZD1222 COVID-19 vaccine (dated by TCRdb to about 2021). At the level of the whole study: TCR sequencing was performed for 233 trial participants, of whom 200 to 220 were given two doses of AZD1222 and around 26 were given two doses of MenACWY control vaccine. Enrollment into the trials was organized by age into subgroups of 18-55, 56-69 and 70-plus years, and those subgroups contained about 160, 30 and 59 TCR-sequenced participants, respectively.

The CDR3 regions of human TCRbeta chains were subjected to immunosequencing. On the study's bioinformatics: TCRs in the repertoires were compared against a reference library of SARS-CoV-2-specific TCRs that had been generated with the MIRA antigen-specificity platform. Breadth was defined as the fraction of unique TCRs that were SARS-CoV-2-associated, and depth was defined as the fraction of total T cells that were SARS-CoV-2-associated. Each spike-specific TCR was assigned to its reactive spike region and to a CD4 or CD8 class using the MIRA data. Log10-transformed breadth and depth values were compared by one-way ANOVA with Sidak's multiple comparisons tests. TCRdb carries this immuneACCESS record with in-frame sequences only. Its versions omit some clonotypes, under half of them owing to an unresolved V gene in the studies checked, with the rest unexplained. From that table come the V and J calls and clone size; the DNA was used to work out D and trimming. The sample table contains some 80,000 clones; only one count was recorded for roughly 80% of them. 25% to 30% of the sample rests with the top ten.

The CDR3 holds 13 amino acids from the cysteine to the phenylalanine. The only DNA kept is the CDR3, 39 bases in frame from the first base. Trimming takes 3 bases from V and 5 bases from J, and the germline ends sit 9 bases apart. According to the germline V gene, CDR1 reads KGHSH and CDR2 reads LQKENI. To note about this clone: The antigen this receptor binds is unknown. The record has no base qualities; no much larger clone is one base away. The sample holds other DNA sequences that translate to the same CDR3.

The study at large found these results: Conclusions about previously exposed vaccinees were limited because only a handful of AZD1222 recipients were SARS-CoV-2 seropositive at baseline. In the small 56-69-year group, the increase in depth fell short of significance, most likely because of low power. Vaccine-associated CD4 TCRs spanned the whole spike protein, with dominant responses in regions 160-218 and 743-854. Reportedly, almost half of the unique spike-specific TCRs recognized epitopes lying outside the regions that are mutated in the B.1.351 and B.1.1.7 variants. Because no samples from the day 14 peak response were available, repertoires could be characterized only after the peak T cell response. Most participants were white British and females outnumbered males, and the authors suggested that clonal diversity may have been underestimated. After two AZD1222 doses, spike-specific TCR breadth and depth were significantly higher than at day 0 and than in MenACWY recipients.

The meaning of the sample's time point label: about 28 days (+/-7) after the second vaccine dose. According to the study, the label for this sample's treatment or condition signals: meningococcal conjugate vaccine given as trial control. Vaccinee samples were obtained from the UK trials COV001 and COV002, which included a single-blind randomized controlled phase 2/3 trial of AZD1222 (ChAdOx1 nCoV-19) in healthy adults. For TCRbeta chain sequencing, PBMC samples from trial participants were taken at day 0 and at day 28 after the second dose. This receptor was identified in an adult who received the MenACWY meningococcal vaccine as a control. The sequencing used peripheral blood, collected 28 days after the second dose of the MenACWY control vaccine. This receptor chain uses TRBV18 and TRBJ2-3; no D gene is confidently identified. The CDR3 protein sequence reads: CASSPGAGDTQYF. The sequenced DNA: TGTGCCAGCTCACCTGGCGCCGGAGATACGCAGTATTTT.